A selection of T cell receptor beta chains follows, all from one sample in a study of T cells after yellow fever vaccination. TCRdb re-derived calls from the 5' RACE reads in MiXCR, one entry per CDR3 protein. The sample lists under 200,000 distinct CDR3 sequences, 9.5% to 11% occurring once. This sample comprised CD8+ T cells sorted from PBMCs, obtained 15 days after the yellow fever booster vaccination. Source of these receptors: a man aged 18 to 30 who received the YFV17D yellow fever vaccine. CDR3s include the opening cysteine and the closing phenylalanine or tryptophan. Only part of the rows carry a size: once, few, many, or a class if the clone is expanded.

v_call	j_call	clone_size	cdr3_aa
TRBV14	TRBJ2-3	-	CASSLGRGSDTQYF
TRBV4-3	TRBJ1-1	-	CASSHTQGPNTEAFF
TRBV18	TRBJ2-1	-	CASSLALEQFF
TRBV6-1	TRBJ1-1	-	CASRSITEAFF
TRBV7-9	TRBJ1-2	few	CASSFPFTSYGYTF
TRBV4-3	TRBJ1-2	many	CASSLLGSYGYTF
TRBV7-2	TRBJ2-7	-	CASSFDDRAPYEQYF
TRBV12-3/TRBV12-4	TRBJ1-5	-	CASSTTGEWQPQHF
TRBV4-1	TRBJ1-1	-	CASSQGQYSIEAFF
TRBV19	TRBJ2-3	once	CASSPPVGKDTQYF
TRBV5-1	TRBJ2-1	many	CASSFRPSNEQFF
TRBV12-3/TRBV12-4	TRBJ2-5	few	CASSSPGQPQETQYF
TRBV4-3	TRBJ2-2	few	CASSQGWFQRGGELFF
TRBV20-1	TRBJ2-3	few	CSARDLGGPDTQYF
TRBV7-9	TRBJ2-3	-	CASSLARSGGSTDTQYF
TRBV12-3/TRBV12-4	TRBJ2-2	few	CASSRAGDPGELFF
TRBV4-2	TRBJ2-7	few	CASSQVGGYTSYEQYF
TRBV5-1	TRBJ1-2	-	CASSDTPGGVSGYTF
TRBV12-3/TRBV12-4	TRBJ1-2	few	CASTIGYGYTF
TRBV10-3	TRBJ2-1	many	CATHSGGDYNEQFF
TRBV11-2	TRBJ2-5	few	CASSFLADQETQYF
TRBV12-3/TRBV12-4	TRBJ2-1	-	CASSPGQALAHEQFF
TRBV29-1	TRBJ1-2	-	CSVEDSGGEGYTF
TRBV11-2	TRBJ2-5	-	CASSLDPAQETQYF
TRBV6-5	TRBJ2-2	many	CASSYTGGSGELFF
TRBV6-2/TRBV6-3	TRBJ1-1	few	CASSLTGRNTEAFF
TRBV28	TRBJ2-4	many	CASRQGARVTKNIQYF
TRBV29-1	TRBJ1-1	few	CSVTTEAFF